The clone carrying this TCR beta chain appeared a few times. Its antigen is not known. The data belong to a study of T cell repertoires in cytomegalovirus infection. Study-level results: Identification of carriers of CMV plus the relevant HLA was performed using cumulative public TCR beta family frequency. In two of eight donors, the top clonotype was HLA-C-restricted CMV-specific.

TCRdb processed the reads anew with MiXCR; each CDR3 protein has one entry. The data show just under 550,000 distinct CDR3 sequences, 26% seen once. The specimen sequenced was PBMCs. The receptor was derived from a human donor in good health (CMV status not recorded). Some clones in this sample may be carry-over from other donors' samples.

The CDR3 DNA follows: TGTGCCAGCGATCAGGGCACAGATACGCAGTATTTT. It yields the protein CASDQGTDTQYF. The chain joins TRBV2 to TRBJ2-3; D gene unclear. Looked up from germline, CDR1 is SNHLY and CDR2 is FYNNEI. CDR3 length: 12 residues. V dropped 8 bases and J dropped 1 base, with 7 bases sitting between them.